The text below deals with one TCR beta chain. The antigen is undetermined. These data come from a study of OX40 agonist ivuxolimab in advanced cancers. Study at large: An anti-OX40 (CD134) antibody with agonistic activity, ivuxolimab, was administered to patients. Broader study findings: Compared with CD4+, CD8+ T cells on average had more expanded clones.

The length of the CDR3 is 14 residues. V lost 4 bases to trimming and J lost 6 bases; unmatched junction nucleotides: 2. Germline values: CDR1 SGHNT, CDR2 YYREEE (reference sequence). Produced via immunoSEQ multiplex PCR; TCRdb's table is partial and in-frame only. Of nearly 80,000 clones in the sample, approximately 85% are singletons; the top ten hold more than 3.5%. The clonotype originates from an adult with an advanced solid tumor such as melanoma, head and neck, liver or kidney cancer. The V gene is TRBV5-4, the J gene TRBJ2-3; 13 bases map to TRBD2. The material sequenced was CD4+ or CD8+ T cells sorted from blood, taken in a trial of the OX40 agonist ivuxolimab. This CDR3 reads CASSQTSGRDTQYF. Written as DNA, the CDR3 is TGTGCCAGCAGCCAGACTAGCGGGAGGGATACGCAGTATTTT.